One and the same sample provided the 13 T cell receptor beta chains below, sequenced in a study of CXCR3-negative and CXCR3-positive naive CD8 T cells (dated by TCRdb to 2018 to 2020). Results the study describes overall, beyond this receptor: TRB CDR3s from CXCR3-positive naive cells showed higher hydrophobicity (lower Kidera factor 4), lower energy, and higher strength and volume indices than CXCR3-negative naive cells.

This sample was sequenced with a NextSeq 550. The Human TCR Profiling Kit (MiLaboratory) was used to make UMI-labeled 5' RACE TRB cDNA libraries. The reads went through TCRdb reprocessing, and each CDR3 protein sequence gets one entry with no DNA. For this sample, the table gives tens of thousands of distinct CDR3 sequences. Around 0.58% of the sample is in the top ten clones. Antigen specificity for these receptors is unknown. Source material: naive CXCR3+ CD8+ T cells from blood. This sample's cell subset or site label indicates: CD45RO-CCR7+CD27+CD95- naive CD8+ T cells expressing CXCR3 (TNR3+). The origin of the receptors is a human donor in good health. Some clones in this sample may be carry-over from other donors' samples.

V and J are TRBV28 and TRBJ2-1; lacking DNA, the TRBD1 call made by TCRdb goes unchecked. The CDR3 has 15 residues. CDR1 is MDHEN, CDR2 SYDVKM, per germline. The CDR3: CAGSDGGVSYNEQFF.

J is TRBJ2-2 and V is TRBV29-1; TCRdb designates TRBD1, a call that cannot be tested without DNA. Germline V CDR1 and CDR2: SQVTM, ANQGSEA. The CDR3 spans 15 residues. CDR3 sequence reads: CSVELDRGFTGELFF.

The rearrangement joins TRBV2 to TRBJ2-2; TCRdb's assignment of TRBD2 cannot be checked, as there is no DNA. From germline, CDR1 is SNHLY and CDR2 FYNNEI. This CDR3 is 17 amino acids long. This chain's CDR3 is CASSEWASGSTTGELFF.

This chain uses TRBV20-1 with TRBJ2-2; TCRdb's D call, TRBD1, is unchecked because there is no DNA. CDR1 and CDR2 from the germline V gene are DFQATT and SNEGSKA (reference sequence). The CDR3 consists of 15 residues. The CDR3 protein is CSARASSGDTGELFF.

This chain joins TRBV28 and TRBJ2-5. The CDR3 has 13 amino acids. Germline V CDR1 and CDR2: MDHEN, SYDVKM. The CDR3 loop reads CASSLRLQETQYF.

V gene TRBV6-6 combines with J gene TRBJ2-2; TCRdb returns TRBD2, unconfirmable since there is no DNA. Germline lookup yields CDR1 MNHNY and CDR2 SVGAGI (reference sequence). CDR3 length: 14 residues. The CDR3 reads CASSPPGDTGELFF.

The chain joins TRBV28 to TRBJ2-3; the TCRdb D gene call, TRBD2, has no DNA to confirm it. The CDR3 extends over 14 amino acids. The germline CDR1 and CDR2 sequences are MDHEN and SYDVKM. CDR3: CASSKPAGTDTQYF.

The chain's CDR3 is CASSYQASNQPQHF. V and J are TRBV7-9 and TRBJ1-5. Germline values: CDR1 SEHNR, CDR2 FQNEAQ (reference sequence). CDR3 length: 14 residues.

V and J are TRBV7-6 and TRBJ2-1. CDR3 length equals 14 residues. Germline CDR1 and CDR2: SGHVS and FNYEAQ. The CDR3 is CASSFKTGNNEQFF.

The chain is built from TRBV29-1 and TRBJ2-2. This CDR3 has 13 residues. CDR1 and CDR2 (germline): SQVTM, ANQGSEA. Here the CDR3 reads CSVLKSNTGELFF.

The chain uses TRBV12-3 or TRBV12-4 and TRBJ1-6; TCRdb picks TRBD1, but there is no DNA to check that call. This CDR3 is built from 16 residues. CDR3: CASSFNPGVRNSPLHF.

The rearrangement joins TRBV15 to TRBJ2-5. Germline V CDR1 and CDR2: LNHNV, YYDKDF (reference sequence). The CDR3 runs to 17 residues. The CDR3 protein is CATSTRRPDMYQETQYF.

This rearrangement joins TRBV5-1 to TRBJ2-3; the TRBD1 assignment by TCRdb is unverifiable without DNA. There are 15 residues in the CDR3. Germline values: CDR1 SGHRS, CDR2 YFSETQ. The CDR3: CASSLGQGAADTQYF. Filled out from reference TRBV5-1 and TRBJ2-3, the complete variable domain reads KAGVTQTPRYLIKTRGQQVTLSCSPISGHRSVSWYQQTPGQGLQFLFEYFSETQRNKGNFPGRFSGRQFSNSRSEMNVSTLELGDSALYLCASSLGQGAADTQYFGPGTRLTVL.